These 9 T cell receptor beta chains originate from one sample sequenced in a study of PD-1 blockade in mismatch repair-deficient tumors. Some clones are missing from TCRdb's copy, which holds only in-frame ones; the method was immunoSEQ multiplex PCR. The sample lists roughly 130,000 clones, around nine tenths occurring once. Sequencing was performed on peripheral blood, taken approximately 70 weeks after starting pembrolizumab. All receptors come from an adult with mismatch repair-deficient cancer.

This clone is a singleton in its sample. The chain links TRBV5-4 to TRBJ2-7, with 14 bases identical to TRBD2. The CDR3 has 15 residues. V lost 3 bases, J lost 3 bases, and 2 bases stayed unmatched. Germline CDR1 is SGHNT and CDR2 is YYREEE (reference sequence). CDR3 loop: CASSSGLAGVYEQYF. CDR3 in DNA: TGTGCCAGCAGCTCGGGACTAGCGGGAGTCTACGAGCAGTACTTC.

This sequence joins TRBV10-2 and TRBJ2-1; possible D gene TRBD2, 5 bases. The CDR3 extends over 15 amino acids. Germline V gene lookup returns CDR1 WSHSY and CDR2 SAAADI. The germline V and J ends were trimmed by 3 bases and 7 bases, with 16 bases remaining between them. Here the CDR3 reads CASSEFEGLTNEQFF. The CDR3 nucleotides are TGCGCCAGCAGTGAATTCGAGGGCCTAACAAATGAGCAGTTCTTC.

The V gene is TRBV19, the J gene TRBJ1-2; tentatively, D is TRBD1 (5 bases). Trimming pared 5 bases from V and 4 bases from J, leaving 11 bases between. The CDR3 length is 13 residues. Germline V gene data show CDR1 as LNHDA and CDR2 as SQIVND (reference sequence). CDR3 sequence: CASSPGVSYGYTF. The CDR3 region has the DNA TGTGCCAGTAGTCCGGGGGTGAGCTATGGCTACACCTTC.

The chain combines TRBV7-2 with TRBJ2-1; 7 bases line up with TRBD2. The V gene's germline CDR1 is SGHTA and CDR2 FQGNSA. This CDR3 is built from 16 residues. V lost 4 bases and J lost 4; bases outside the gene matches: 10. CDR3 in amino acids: CASSSPGREYYNEQFF. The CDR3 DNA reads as TGTGCCAGCAGCTCACCAGGGAGGGAATATTACAATGAGCAGTTCTTC.

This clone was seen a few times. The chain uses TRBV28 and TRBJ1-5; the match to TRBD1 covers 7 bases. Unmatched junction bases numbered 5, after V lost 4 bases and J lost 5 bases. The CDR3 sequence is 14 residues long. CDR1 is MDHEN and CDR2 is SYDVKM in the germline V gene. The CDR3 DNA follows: TGTGCCAGCAGTTACGACAGGGACCATCAGCCCCAGCATTTT. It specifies CASSYDRDHQPQHF.

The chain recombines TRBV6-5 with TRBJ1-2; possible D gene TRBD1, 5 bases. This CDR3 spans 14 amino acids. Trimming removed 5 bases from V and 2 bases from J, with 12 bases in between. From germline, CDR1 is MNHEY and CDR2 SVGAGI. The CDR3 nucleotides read TGTGCCAGCAGTACGGGACTGAACAACTATGGCTACACCTTC. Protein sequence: CASSTGLNNYGYTF.

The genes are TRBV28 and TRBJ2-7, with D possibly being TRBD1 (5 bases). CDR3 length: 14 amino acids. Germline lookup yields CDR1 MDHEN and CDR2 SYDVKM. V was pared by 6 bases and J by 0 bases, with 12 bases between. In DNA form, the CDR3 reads TGTGCCAGCAGCCCCATCGACAGCTCCTACGAGCAGTACTTC. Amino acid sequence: CASSPIDSSYEQYF.

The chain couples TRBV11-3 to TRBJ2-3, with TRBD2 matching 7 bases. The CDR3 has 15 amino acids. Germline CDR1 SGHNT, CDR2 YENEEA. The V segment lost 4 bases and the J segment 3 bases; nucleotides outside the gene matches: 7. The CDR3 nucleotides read TGTGCCAGCAGCTCGGCTGAACTAGCGACAGATACGCAGTATTTT. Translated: CASSSAELATDTQYF.

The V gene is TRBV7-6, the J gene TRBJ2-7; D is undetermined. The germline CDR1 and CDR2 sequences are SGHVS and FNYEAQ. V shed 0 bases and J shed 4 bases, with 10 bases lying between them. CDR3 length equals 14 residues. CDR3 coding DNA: TGTGCCAGCAGCTTAGCTGGGATTGGATACGAGCAGTACTTC. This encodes CASSLAGIGYEQYF.